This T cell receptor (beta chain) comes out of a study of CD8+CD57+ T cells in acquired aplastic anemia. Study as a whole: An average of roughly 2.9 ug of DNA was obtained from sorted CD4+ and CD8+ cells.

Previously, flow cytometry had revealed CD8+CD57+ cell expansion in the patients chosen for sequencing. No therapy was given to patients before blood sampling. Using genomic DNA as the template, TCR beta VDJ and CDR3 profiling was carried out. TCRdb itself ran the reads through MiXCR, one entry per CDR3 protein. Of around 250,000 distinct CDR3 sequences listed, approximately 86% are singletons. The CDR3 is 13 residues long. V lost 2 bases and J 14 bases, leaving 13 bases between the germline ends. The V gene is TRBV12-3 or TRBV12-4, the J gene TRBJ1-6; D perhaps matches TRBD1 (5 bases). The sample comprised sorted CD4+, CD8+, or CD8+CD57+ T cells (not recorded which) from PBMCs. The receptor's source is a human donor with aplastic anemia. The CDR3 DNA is TGTGCCAGCAGTTTATATAGGGGAGAGACCCTCCACTTT. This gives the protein CASSLYRGETLHF.